This T cell receptor (beta chain) was sequenced in a study of T cells in localized non-small cell lung cancer. Assay: immunoSEQ multiplex PCR; the TCRdb copy retains only in-frame clones and omits some. The table records about 21,000 clones, 85% of them present only once. The source material was PBMCs, sampled before any cancer treatment. This receptor was taken from a woman aged 40-69 years with stage II squamous cell lung carcinoma.

Written as DNA, the CDR3 is TGTGCCTGGACTCGGCGGGGCAATGAGCAGTTCTTC. It specifies CAWTRRGNEQFF. The rearrangement links TRBV30 to TRBJ2-1, with a tentative D call TRBD2 (6 bases). The CDR3 length is 12 residues. Looked up from germline, CDR1 is GTSNPN and CDR2 is SVGIG (reference sequence). The V and J ends lost 4 bases and 6 bases respectively, with 10 bases between them.